This T cell receptor beta chain was sequenced in a study of regulatory T cells in long-lasting Graves disease. Study-wide results and limits: Having few samples may have compromised the accuracy. Gene preferences differed: TRBV28, TRBJ1-2, TRBJ2-5 in persistent cases.

CDR3-region Arm-PCR and iRepertoire HTBI primers produced the TCR beta libraries. TCRdb called the multiplex PCR reads again in MiXCR, with one record for every CDR3 protein. This table holds about 560,000 distinct CDR3 sequences, about 16% found once. The CDR3 runs 14 residues. Germline CDR1 reads SQVTM; CDR2 reads ANQGSEA. This sample's time point: newly diagnosed GD, antithyroid drugs for less than 3 months. RNA extracted from PBMCs served as the sequencing template. This clonotype was recorded a few times. Its antigen remains unidentified. This sample was also put to use in a study of T cells in Graves' hyperthyroidism and ophthalmopathy.

V and J are TRBV29-1 and TRBJ2-7; D tentatively reads TRBD1 or TRBD2 (6 bases each). The receptor was isolated from a man in his late teens or twenties with Graves disease. Sequenced material: peripheral blood mononuclear cells (PBMCs), taken at new diagnosis, from a patient treated with antithyroid drugs. As DNA, the CDR3 is TGCTCCGGGGGCGGGTCGGCTCTCCGGGGCGAGCAGTACTTC. Translating gives CSGGGSALRGEQYF.